This TCR beta chain originates from a study of cytotoxic CD8 clonotypes in ibrutinib-treated CLL. About the study: Response sampling took place at median around 13 months of treatment, range 6 to 36.

A 1 in 200,000 to 1 in 1 million T cell depth was the sequencing target. Sequencing was performed with immunoSEQ multiplex PCR; in TCRdb, only in-frame clones are kept and a portion is missing. Of tens of thousands of clones detected, 49% appear once; the ten largest clones hold 15% to 20%. The CDR3 totals 16 residues. The sequenced sample was PBMCs, obtained before ibrutinib treatment. The rearrangement links TRBV21-1 to TRBJ1-3; the table gives TRBD1 as D, unverified against the DNA. TRBV21-1 corresponds to a pseudogene. The TCR was taken from a human donor with chronic lymphocytic leukemia. The DNA for the CDR3 is TGTGCCAGCAGCAAGTCACAGAACCACTCTGGAAACACCATATATTTT. Translated: CASSKSQNHSGNTIYF.